This T cell receptor beta chain was obtained from a study of T-cell reconstitution after alpha-beta-depleted transplantation in children. Overall study findings and caveats: There were some patients whose high TCRbeta diversity at day 60 came from surviving recipient T cells and thymic progenitors. Approximately two months post-transplant, alpha-beta T cells reportedly originated from several hundred expanded graft clones.

The library targeted TCRbeta and was prepared with unique molecular identifiers. TCRdb called the PCR reads again in MiXCR, with one record for every CDR3 protein. The sample shows about 980,000 distinct CDR3 sequences, roughly 29% of them seen only once. Between the trimmed V and J ends, which lost 4 bases and 4 bases, there was a span of 10 bases. CDR1 GTSNPN and CDR2 SVGIG come from the germline V gene (reference sequence). The CDR3 has 12 amino acids. As concerns this clonotype: The antigen remains undetermined.

This clonotype was sampled from a boy in the first two years of life who had a stem cell transplant for SCID, so the T cells may come from the graft donor. Here the sequenced sample was PBMCs, mostly from graft donor cells, taken 360 days after TCRalphabeta/CD19-depleted stem cell transplant. This chain joins TRBV30 and TRBJ1-1; a possible D gene is TRBD1 (5 bases). In nucleotides, the CDR3 is TGTGCCTGGACCCCAGGGTTCACTGAAGCTTTCTTT. This sequence encodes CAWTPGFTEAFF.